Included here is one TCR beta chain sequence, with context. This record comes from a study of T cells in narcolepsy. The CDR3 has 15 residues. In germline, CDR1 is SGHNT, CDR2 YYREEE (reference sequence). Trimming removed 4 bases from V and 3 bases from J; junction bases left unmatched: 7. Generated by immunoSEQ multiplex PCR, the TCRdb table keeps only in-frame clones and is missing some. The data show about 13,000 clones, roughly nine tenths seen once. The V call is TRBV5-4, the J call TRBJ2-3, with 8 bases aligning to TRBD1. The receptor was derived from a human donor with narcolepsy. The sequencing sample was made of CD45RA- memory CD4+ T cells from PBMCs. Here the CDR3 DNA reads TGTGCCAGCAGCCACCAACGGGACAGGACAGATACGCAGTATTTT. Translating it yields CASSHQRDRTDTQYF.